Following are 16 T cell receptor beta chains from one sample sequenced in a study of brain T cells in children with intractable seizures. Libraries were prepared by immunoSEQ multiplex PCR; TCRdb keeps only in-frame clonotypes and omits some of them. The sample consists of about 340,000 clones, over 90% of them appearing once. The time point is: blood from clinic visit 5 months post-surgery; TSC patient then seizure free. This specimen consisted of peripheral blood, obtained approximately 5 months after surgery. These receptor sequences come from a boy younger than two with tuberous sclerosis and intractable seizures.

The chain has TRBV5-1 and TRBJ2-3; D assignment may be TRBD1 or TRBD2 (6 bases each). Germline CDR1 and CDR2: SGHRS and YFSETQ. Between the trimmed V and J ends, which lost 1 base and 8 bases, there was a span of 26 bases. This CDR3 comprises 18 residues. CDR3 DNA: TGCGCCAGCAGCTTGAGTCTCTCGTGGGGGGCCTTCCGCCGTACGCAGTATTTT. Its protein is CASSLSLSWGAFRRTQYF. The complete variable domain, with remaining parts taken from reference TRBV5-1 and TRBJ2-3, reads KAGVTQTPRYLIKTRGQQVTLSCSPISGHRSVSWYQQTPGQGLQFLFEYFSETQRNKGNFPGRFSGRQFSNSRSEMNVSTLELGDSALYLCASSLSLSWGAFRRTQYFGPGTRLTVL.

This chain connects TRBV6-5 to TRBJ1-2; no definite D call. The V gene's germline CDR1 is MNHEY and CDR2 SVGAGI. The CDR3 loop spans 13 amino acids. V lost 5 bases, J lost 8 bases, and 15 bases lay in between. CDR3 DNA sequence: TGTGCCAGCAGTCGGTCCGGACCGTCGGGCTACACCTTC. As protein: CASSRSGPSGYTF.

This chain links TRBV7-3 with TRBJ1-2; the D is unclear. The V gene's germline CDR1 is SGHTA and CDR2 FQGTGA. CDR3 length: 13 amino acids. Trimming removed 2 bases from V and 3 bases from J, with 7 bases in between. The CDR3 sequence is CASSLYGDYGYTF. The DNA of the CDR3 is TGTGCCAGCAGCTTATACGGCGACTATGGCTACACCTTC.

The chain employs TRBV11-2 and TRBJ2-1, with D perhaps TRBD1 or TRBD2 (5 bases each). Per the germline V gene, CDR1 is SGHAT and CDR2 is FQNNGV. The CDR3 is 17 residues long. V shed 5 bases and J shed 0 bases, with 17 bases lying between them. This chain's CDR3 is CASSLPMRGVSYNEQFF. The CDR3 region has the DNA TGTGCCAGCAGCCTACCTATGCGAGGGGTCTCCTACAATGAGCAGTTCTTC.

The genes are TRBV2 and TRBJ2-1; D is perhaps TRBD2 (6 bases). Germline V gene lookup returns CDR1 SNHLY and CDR2 FYNNEI. This CDR3 spans 11 amino acids. Trimming cost V 5 bases and J 9 bases, with 8 bases left between them. CDR3 nucleotides: TGTGCCAGCAGTCGGGAGTTTGAGCAGTTCTTC. Translating it yields CASSREFEQFF.

V and J are TRBV28 and TRBJ1-5; D is perhaps TRBD1 (5 bases). CDR1 is MDHEN, CDR2 SYDVKM, per germline. This CDR3 region has 13 residues. Trimming pared 7 bases from V and 7 bases from J, leaving 14 bases between. The CDR3 nucleotides read TGTGCCAGCAACCTGGGGGGGAACCAGCCCCAGCATTTT. Residues: CASNLGGNQPQHF. Full variable domain (missing parts from reference TRBV28 and TRBJ1-5): DVKVTQSSRYLVKRTGEKVFLECVQDMDHENMFWYRQDPGLGLRLIYFSYDVKMKEKGDIPEGYSVSREKKERFSLILESASTNQTSMYLCASNLGGNQPQHFGDGTRLSIL.

CDR3 amino acids: CASTTGGGYTF. Written as DNA, the CDR3 is TGTGCCAGCACGACCGGGGGGGGCTACACCTTC. The gene calls are TRBV12-3 or TRBV12-4 and TRBJ1-2, with a tentative D call TRBD1 (5 bases). This CDR3 region has 11 residues. Trimming shortened V by 7 bases and J by 8 bases, and 11 bases separated the two germline ends.

The chain has TRBV4-2 and TRBJ1-1, with TRBD1 matching over 7 bases. The CDR3 runs to 20 residues. Looked up from germline, CDR1 is LGHNA and CDR2 is YNFKEQ. V lost 3 bases, J lost 0 bases, and 19 bases stayed unmatched. DNA for the CDR3: TGTGCCAGCAGCCACTTACGGCGGCCCACAGGGGAGGTTATGAACACTGAAGCTTTCTTT. Translating it yields CASSHLRRPTGEVMNTEAFF.

The chain is built from TRBV3-1 (or the pseudogene TRBV3-2) and TRBJ2-7; 13 bases are shared with TRBD2. The junction had 16 bases not matched to a gene; V was cut back by 4 bases and J by 4 bases. CDR1 is LGHDT, CDR2 YNNKEL, per germline (reference sequence). This CDR3 spans 19 amino acids. Here the CDR3 DNA reads TGTGCCAGCAGCCGATTACTAGCGGGAGGGTCCTTCCTTTCATACGAGCAGTACTTC. Encoded protein: CASSRLLAGGSFLSYEQYF.

V gene TRBV7-8 combines with J gene TRBJ1-1; D is possibly TRBD1 (5 bases). V lost 6 bases and J 4 bases, leaving 30 bases between the germline ends. The germline V gene encodes CDR1 SGHVS and CDR2 FQNEAQ. This CDR3 region has 19 residues. The CDR3 coding sequence is TGTGCCAGCAGACCCTGGGTCGTCGGGGCCAAAACGTCGGGCACTGAAGCTTTCTTT. It specifies CASRPWVVGAKTSGTEAFF.

This clone was detected once. The chain couples TRBV5-4 to TRBJ1-4, with no clear D. Trimming took 1 base from V and 0 from J, leaving 10 bases between them. The CDR3 is 16 amino acids. Per the germline V gene, CDR1 is SGHNT and CDR2 is YYREEE (reference sequence). The CDR3 sequence: CASSLNGRATNEKLFF. In DNA, the CDR3 is TGTGCCAGCAGCTTGAACGGGCGTGCAACTAATGAAAAACTGTTTTTT.

V usage is TRBV27 and J usage is TRBJ2-1, with a tentative D call TRBD1 (6 bases). Germline loops: CDR1 MNHEY, CDR2 SMNVEV (reference sequence). This CDR3 spans 14 amino acids. Trimming took off 5 bases at V and 11 bases at J, with 19 bases between the two ends. In DNA, the CDR3 is TGTGCCAGCAGTCCCGATCCAGGGGCGGCTCAGCAGTTCTTC. This gives the protein CASSPDPGAAQQFF.

The genes are TRBV2 and TRBJ1-2, with D possibly matching TRBD1 (6 bases). The CDR3 has 17 residues. CDR1 SNHLY and CDR2 FYNNEI come from the germline V gene. Trimming pared 2 bases from V and 0 bases from J, leaving 16 bases between. CDR3 in amino acids: CASSEWDTASTNYGYTF. The CDR3 coding sequence is TGTGCCAGCAGTGAATGGGACACCGCGTCAACTAACTATGGCTACACCTTC.

J is TRBJ2-2 and V is TRBV7-2; no definite D call. The germline gives CDR1 SGHTA, CDR2 FQGNSA. Trimming left V 3 bases short and J 7 bases short, with 9 bases between. The CDR3 loop spans 13 amino acids. The CDR3 reads CASSFRTDGELFF. For the CDR3, the DNA is TGTGCCAGCAGCTTCCGGACGGACGGGGAGCTGTTTTTT.

The chain employs TRBV6-5 and TRBJ1-5, with 7 bases identical to TRBD1. Trimming removed 5 bases from V and 6 bases from J; junction bases left unmatched: 4. The V gene's germline CDR1 is MNHEY and CDR2 SVGAGI. The CDR3 is 13 amino acids. The CDR3 is CASSQGGGQPQHF. The CDR3 coding sequence is TGTGCCAGCAGTCAGGGGGGCGGTCAGCCCCAGCATTTT.

V and J are TRBV10-2 and TRBJ2-1; TRBD1 matches 9 bases. The CDR3 has 15 amino acids. V trimming: 4 bases; J trimming: 7 bases; junction bases outside the gene matches: 8. CDR1 and CDR2 (germline): WSHSY, SAAADI. The CDR3 nucleotides are TGCGCCAGCAGTGTTCCGGGACAGGGAGGGAATGAGCAGTTCTTC. As protein: CASSVPGQGGNEQFF.